Included here is one T cell receptor (beta chain) sequence, with context. These data originate in a study of blood T cell repertoires in COVID-19. The CDR3 is 14 amino acids. Trimming left V 1 base short and J 6 bases short, with 11 bases between. The germline CDR1 and CDR2 sequences are SGHKS and YYEKEE (reference sequence). Sequencing used immunoSEQ multiplex PCR; TCRdb keeps in-frame clones, though not all of them. The sample consists of approximately 230,000 clones, over 75% of them appearing once. Enrolled through a virtual design, the participants were between roughly 18 and 95 years of age and came from 24 US areas.

The specimen was PBMCs or T cells enriched from blood (not recorded which). This sequence joins TRBV5-5 and TRBJ1-5; perhaps TRBD1 as D (6 bases). The origin of this receptor is a man in his late teens or twenties who had recovered from COVID-19. CDR3 sequence reads: CASSLWGGGQPQHF. The CDR3 coding sequence is TGTGCCAGCAGCTTGTGGGGAGGGGGTCAGCCCCAGCATTTT. Using reference TRBV5-5 and TRBJ1-5 for the parts outside the CDR3, the full variable domain is DAGVTQSPTHLIKTRGQQVTLRCSPISGHKSVSWYQQVLGQGPQFIFQYYEKEERGRGNFPDRFSARQFPNYSSELNVNALLLGDSALYLCASSLWGGGQPQHFGDGTRLSIL.